A single sample is the source of the 19 T cell receptor beta chains below, sequenced in a study of blood T cells in healthy people across ages. Then a second PCR, running about 7 to 11 cycles, was carried out with a sample-barcoded 5' primer and a J-beta primer mix. TCRdb re-called the 5' RACE reads with MiXCR, one entry per CDR3 protein. The sample has about 680,000 distinct CDR3 sequences, over 45% seen once. The sample consisted of blood. The receptors come from a woman aged 55-70 years in good health.

The chain recombines TRBV20-1 with TRBJ2-4; D remains ambiguous. Trimming took off 6 bases at V and 0 bases at J, with 15 bases between the two ends. This CDR3 contains 15 residues. Germline V gives CDR1 DFQATT, CDR2 SNEGSKA (reference sequence). CDR3 protein: CSAPYNKLAKNIQYF. The CDR3 DNA reads TGCAGTGCCCCATACAACAAACTAGCCAAAAACATTCAGTACTTC.

The rearrangement links TRBV25-1 to TRBJ1-3, with D maybe TRBD1 (6 bases). Trimming removed 7 bases from V and 0 bases from J, with 13 bases in between. The germline V gene has CDR1 MGHDK and CDR2 SYGVNS. This CDR3 region has 15 residues. DNA of the CDR3: TGTGCCAGCACCCGGGGGACAACCTCTGGAAACACCATATATTTT. This translates into CASTRGTTSGNTIYF. Full variable domain (outside the CDR3, taken from reference TRBV25-1 and TRBJ1-3): EADIYQTPRYLVIGTGKKITLECSQTMGHDKMYWYQQDPGMELHLIHYSYGVNSTEKGDLSSESTVSRIRTEHFPLTLESARPSHTSQYLCASTRGTTSGNTIYFGEGSWLTVV.

The genes are TRBV7-3 and TRBJ2-3, with a possible D match to TRBD1 (5 bases). The germline gives CDR1 SGHTA, CDR2 FQGTGA. The CDR3 is 14 residues long. Between the trimmed V and J ends, which lost 4 bases and 4 bases, there was a span of 12 bases. CDR3 amino acids: CASSSGHISDTQYF. CDR3 nucleotide sequence: TGTGCCAGCAGCTCAGGACATATCTCAGATACGCAGTATTTT.

This clonotype appeared a few times. This chain joins TRBV20-1 and TRBJ2-7; D call uncertain. The J call may not be correct, given that the DNA end is closer to TRBJ2-5. This CDR3 has 12 amino acids. In germline, CDR1 is DFQATT, CDR2 SNEGSKA (reference sequence). The CDR3 region has the DNA TGCAGTGCCGCTCCGAGTATCGAGACCCAGTACTTC. Protein sequence: CSAAPSIETQYF.

This clonotype was seen only a few times. The chain recombines TRBV5-5 with TRBJ2-1; D is perhaps TRBD2 (5 bases). CDR3 length equals 14 residues. From germline, CDR1 is SGHKS and CDR2 YYEKEE (reference sequence). Trimming pared 0 bases from V and 5 bases from J, leaving 9 bases between. The DNA for the CDR3 is TGTGCCAGCAGCTTGGTTGGAGCGGACAATGAGCAGTTCTTC. Amino acids: CASSLVGADNEQFF.

This sequence joins TRBV20-1 and TRBJ1-3; D uncertain. The CDR3 loop spans 13 amino acids. Germline CDR1 and CDR2: DFQATT and SNEGSKA (reference sequence). V lost 1 base and J lost 0, with 4 bases in between. The CDR3 DNA reads as TGCAGTGCTAGAGTGGGCTCTGGAAACACCATATATTTT. It is translated as CSARVGSGNTIYF.

The sample holds one count of this clonotype. This sequence joins TRBV20-1 and TRBJ2-3; TRBD2 agrees at 7 bases. This CDR3 has 13 residues. J gave up 1 base and V 7 bases, and 5 bases lay outside the gene matches. Germline V gene lookup returns CDR1 DFQATT and CDR2 SNEGSKA (reference sequence). CDR3 loop: CSVPSGGTDTQYF. CDR3 in DNA: TGCAGTGTGCCTAGCGGAGGCACAGATACGCAGTATTTT.

J is TRBJ1-5 and V is TRBV12-3 or TRBV12-4; D gene uncertain. With 7 bases removed from V and 0 bases from J, the gap between germline ends came to 10 bases. The CDR3 length is 14 residues. The CDR3 DNA reads as TGTGCCAGCACCCCTGGCGATAGCAATCAGCCCCAGCATTTT. It encodes CASTPGDSNQPQHF.

The V gene is TRBV20-1, the J gene TRBJ1-5, with no clear D. CDR3 size: 15 residues. CDR1 DFQATT and CDR2 SNEGSKA come from the germline V gene (reference sequence). Trimming left V 5 bases short and J 3 bases short, with 17 bases between. CDR3 loop: CSAQKGPGNNQPQHF. DNA of the CDR3: TGCAGTGCTCAGAAGGGTCCGGGAAACAATCAGCCCCAGCATTTT.

This rearrangement joins TRBV20-1 to TRBJ2-3; tentative D call: TRBD1 (5 bases). V was clipped by 1 base and J by 6 bases, with 11 bases between them. Looked up from germline, CDR1 is DFQATT and CDR2 is SNEGSKA (reference sequence). CDR3 size: 13 residues. The CDR3 nucleotides read TGCAGTGCTAGAGCCCCAGGGCTGGATACGCAGTATTTT. Its translation is CSARAPGLDTQYF.

The rearrangement links TRBV5-1 to TRBJ2-5; D is possibly TRBD2 (5 bases). The CDR3 spans 14 residues. V lost 1 base and J lost 13, with 20 bases in between. CDR1 and CDR2 from the germline V gene are SGHRS and YFSETQ. The CDR3 DNA reads as TGCGCCAGCAGCTTGCCCAAATCCCCCAGCGGATGGTACTTC. Residues: CASSLPKSPSGWYF.

The V call is TRBV4-2, the J call TRBJ1-2; D not certain. The germline CDR1 and CDR2 sequences are LGHNA and YNFKEQ. CDR3 length: 16 amino acids. V lost 0 bases and J lost 5, with 16 bases in between. The CDR3 DNA follows: TGTGCCAGCAGCCAAGATAAGCGGAACAGCCCTTATGGCTACACCTTC. Protein: CASSQDKRNSPYGYTF.

The chain is built from TRBV27 and TRBJ1-2; 7 positions agree with TRBD1. Germline CDR1 reads MNHEY; CDR2 reads SMNVEV (reference sequence). Unmatched junction bases numbered 5, after V lost 3 bases and J lost 7 bases. The CDR3 sequence is 13 residues long. The CDR3 reads CASSFARGVGYTF. The DNA for the CDR3 is TGTGCCAGCAGTTTCGCCAGGGGGGTTGGCTACACCTTC.

CDR3 sequence: CSAPRDSYEQYF. CDR3 bases: TGCAGTGCCCCCAGGGACTCCTACGAGCAGTACTTC. The rearrangement joins TRBV20-1 to TRBJ2-7, with TRBD1 as a possible D gene (5 bases). The CDR3 is 12 amino acids. Germline CDR1 is DFQATT and CDR2 is SNEGSKA (reference sequence). V shed 6 bases and J shed 0 bases, with 9 bases lying between them.

V gene TRBV4-2 combines with J gene TRBJ1-2; D may be TRBD1 (5 bases). Looked up from germline, CDR1 is LGHNA and CDR2 is YNFKEQ. V lost 10 bases to trimming and J lost 6 bases, with 18 bases between them. CDR3 length: 13 residues. The CDR3 DNA follows: TGTGCCACCCAGGAGGGCGGGACGGATGGCTACACCTTC. As protein: CATQEGGTDGYTF.

V usage is TRBV10-3 and J usage is TRBJ2-1, with TRBD2 matching over 10 bases. Germline-derived CDR1 and CDR2 are ENHRY and SYGVKD. The V and J ends lost 3 bases and 3 bases, in that order; junction bases with no gene match: 5. The CDR3 runs 16 residues. As DNA, the CDR3 is TGTGCCATCAGTGATAGCGGGAGGCTGAACTACAATGAGCAGTTCTTC. Its translation: CAISDSGRLNYNEQFF.

The rearrangement joins TRBV5-1 to TRBJ1-1; TRBD1 agrees at 7 bases. The germline V gene has CDR1 SGHRS and CDR2 YFSETQ. Germline trimming cut 4 bases from V and 5 bases from J; bases unmatched to any gene: 8. This CDR3 region has 14 residues. The CDR3 DNA reads TGCGCCAGCAGCGGAACAGGGGTAAGGACTGAAGCTTTCTTT. As protein: CASSGTGVRTEAFF. Complete variable domain (other parts from reference TRBV5-1 and TRBJ1-1): KAGVTQTPRYLIKTRGQQVTLSCSPISGHRSVSWYQQTPGQGLQFLFEYFSETQRNKGNFPGRFSGRQFSNSRSEMNVSTLELGDSALYLCASSGTGVRTEAFFGQGTRLTVV.

The CDR3 sequence is CASSPGGKNSYEQYF. CDR3 bases: TGTGCCAGCAGCCCGGGGGGGAAGAACTCCTACGAGCAGTACTTC. The rearrangement links TRBV6-2 or TRBV6-3 to TRBJ2-7; 8 bases map to TRBD2. The CDR3 extends over 15 amino acids. Looked up from germline, CDR1 is MNHEY and CDR2 is SVGEGT. With 6 bases clipped from V and 0 bases from J, the junction kept 7 bases outside the gene matches.

The chain recombines TRBV20-1 with TRBJ1-5; 7 nucleotides agree with TRBD1. Germline-derived CDR1 and CDR2 are DFQATT and SNEGSKA (reference sequence). This CDR3 is built from 14 residues. The V segment lost 3 bases and the J segment 4 bases; nucleotides outside the gene matches: 6. The CDR3 reads CSARAGTENQPQHF. In DNA, the CDR3 is TGCAGTGCTAGGGCCGGGACAGAAAATCAGCCCCAGCATTTT.